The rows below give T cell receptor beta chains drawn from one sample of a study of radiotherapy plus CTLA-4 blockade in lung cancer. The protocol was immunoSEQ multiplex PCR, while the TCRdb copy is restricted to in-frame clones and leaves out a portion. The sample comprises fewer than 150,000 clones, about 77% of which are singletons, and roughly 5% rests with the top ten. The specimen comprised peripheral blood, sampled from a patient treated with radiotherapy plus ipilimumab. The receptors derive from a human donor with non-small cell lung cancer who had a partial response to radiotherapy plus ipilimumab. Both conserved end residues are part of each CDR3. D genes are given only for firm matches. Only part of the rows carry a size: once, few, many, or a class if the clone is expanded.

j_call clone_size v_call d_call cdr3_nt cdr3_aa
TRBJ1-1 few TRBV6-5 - TGTGCCAGCAGTTACTCGCGGGGTAAAGCTTTCTTT CASSYSRGKAFF
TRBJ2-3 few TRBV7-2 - TGTGCCAGCAGCTTTCTAGGGGGCACAGATACGCAGTATTTT CASSFLGGTDTQYF
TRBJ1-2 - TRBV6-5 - TGTGCCAGCAGTTACTTACAACAGGGCCCTGGCTACACCTTC CASSYLQQGPGYTF
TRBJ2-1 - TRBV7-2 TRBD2 TGTGCCAGCAGCTTAGTAGCGGGATATACTTACAATGAGCAGTTCTTC CASSLVAGYTYNEQFF
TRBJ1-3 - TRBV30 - TGTGCCTGGAGTGACGGGGACTCTGGAAACACCATATATTTT CAWSDGDSGNTIYF
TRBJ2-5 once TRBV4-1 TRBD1 TGCGCCAGCAGCCGACCGGGACAGGGAAGGGAGACCCAGTACTTC CASSRPGQGRETQYF
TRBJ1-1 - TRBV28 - TGTGCCAGCAGTTTAGGCGGGGGGGTCACTGAAGCTTTCTTT CASSLGGGVTEAFF
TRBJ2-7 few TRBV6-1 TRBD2 TGTGCCAGCAGTGGACTAGCGTCCTACGAGCAGTACTTC CASSGLASYEQYF
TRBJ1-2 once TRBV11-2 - TGTGCCAGCAGCTCCCCGCCGGGGGGTGGTGGCTACACCTTC CASSSPPGGGGYTF
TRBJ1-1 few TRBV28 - TGTGCCAGCAGTTCGGGTGATATCGGGGGCACTGAAGCTTTCTTT CASSSGDIGGTEAFF
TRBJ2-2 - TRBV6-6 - TGTGCCAGCAAGTGGGCGGGGGCGCGGACCGGGGAGCTGTTTTTT CASKWAGARTGELFF
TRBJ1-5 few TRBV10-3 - TGTGCCATCAGTGAAGGAGGGGCCAGCAATCAGCCCCAGCATTTT CAISEGGASNQPQHF
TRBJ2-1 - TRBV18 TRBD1 TGTGCCAGCTCACCTCCGGGACAGGGATACAATGAGCAGTTCTTC CASSPPGQGYNEQFF
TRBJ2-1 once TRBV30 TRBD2 TGTGCCTGTCATCCTAGCGGGGGACACAATGAGCAGTTCTTC CACHPSGGHNEQFF
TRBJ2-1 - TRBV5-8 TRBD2 TGTGCCAGCAGCCCCCGGCGGCTAGCGGGAGTTATCGAGCAGTTCTTC CASSPRRLAGVIEQFF
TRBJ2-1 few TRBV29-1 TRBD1 TGCAGCGTTGAAGGTCGGGGACAGTTCAATGAGCAGTTCTTC CSVEGRGQFNEQFF
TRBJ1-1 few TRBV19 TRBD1 TGTGCCAGTAACACACCGGGACAGTCGACTGAAGCTTTCTTT CASNTPGQSTEAFF
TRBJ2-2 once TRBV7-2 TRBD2 TGTGCCAGCATCACGACTAGCGGGAGTTCCGGGGAGCTGTTTTTT CASITTSGSSGELFF
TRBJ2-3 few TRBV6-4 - TGTGCCAGCAGTGAAGGGGGCACAGATACGCAGTATTTT CASSEGGTDTQYF
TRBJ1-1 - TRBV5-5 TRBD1 TGTGCCAGCAGCTTTTATGGTAGGACAGGGAGTGGTGAAGCTTTCTTT CASSFYGRTGSGEAFF
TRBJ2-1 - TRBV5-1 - TGCGCCAGCAGCTTGGAACCGAGCTCCTACAATGAGCAGTTCTTC CASSLEPSSYNEQFF
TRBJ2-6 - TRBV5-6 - TGTGCCAGCAGCTTTACCAGGGCGGGGGCCAACGTCCTGACTTTC CASSFTRAGANVLTF
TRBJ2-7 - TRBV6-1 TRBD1 TGTGCCAGCAGAGAAGGACAGGGCAAGACCTACGAGCAGTACTTC CASREGQGKTYEQYF
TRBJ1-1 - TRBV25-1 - TGTGCCAGCAGTGCCACAGGGAACACTGAAGCTTTCTTT CASSATGNTEAFF
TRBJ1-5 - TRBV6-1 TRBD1 TGTGCCAGCAGTGTCAGGACAGGGGTCCAGCCCCAGCATTTT CASSVRTGVQPQHF